The 9 T cell receptor beta chains below all came from one sample that was sequenced in a study of blood T cell repertoires in COVID-19. The data were produced by immunoSEQ multiplex PCR, yet TCRdb's version contains in-frame clones alone and is incomplete. The data show 70,000 to 100,000 clones, 88% seen once. The sample was peripheral blood. The receptors derive from a human donor in a cohort sampled during active COVID-19.

The V call is TRBV13, the J call TRBJ1-2, with a possible D match to TRBD1 (5 bases). The CDR3 has 14 residues. V was pared by 5 bases and J by 2 bases, with 12 bases between. Germline-derived CDR1 and CDR2 are PRHDT and FYEKMQ (reference sequence). The CDR3 coding sequence is TGTGCCAGCAGCCTGGCAGGGTTAAACTATGGCTACACCTTC. The encoded protein is CASSLAGLNYGYTF.

The chain has TRBV10-3 and TRBJ2-1; TRBD2 matches at 8 bases. Trimming removed 11 bases from V and 4 bases from J; junction bases left unmatched: 10. Germline-derived CDR1 and CDR2 are ENHRY and SYGVKD. This CDR3 contains 14 residues. The CDR3 bases are TGTGCCGCAAATCTAGCGGGCATGTACAATGAGCAGTTCTTC. Amino acid sequence: CAANLAGMYNEQFF.

This clone was seen a single time. The genes are TRBV29-1 and TRBJ1-2, with TRBD1 matching over 7 bases. Germline V CDR1 and CDR2: SQVTM, ANQGSEA. J lost 7 bases, V lost 6 bases, and 8 bases had no gene match. CDR3 size: 12 residues. The CDR3 is CSVRGTESGYTF. DNA for the CDR3: TGCAGCGTCCGTGGGACAGAAAGTGGCTACACCTTC.

This rearrangement joins TRBV13 to TRBJ2-1, with 12 bases aligning to TRBD2. Germline V gene data show CDR1 as PRHDT and CDR2 as FYEKMQ (reference sequence). CDR3 length equals 17 residues. V shed 5 bases, J shed 4 bases, and the junction held 9 bases outside the gene matches. The CDR3 sequence: CASSLGTSGPYYNEQFF. The CDR3 DNA reads TGTGCCAGCAGCCTCGGGACTAGCGGGCCTTATTACAATGAGCAGTTCTTC. The complete variable domain, with remaining parts taken from reference TRBV13 and TRBJ2-1, reads AAGVIQSPRHLIKEKRETATLKCYPIPRHDTVYWYQQGPGQDPQFLISFYEKMQSDKGSIPDRFSAQQFSDYHSELNMSSLELGDSALYFCASSLGTSGPYYNEQFFGPGTRLTVL.

The V call is TRBV7-3, the J call TRBJ2-1; D not resolved. CDR1 SGHTA and CDR2 FQGTGA come from the germline V gene. Trimming removed 3 bases at V and 7 bases at J, with 13 bases between. The CDR3 is 14 amino acids. For the CDR3, the DNA is TGTGCCAGCAGCTTGTATCAGGCCTCTAATGAGCAGTTCTTC. Translation gives CASSLYQASNEQFF. Variable domain in full (rest from reference TRBV7-3 and TRBJ2-1): GAGVSQTPSNKVTEKGKYVELRCDPISGHTALYWYRQSLGQGPEFLIYFQGTGAADDSGLPNDRFFAVRPEGSVSTLKIQRTERGDSAVYLCASSLYQASNEQFFGPGTRLTVL.

The chain employs TRBV6-5 and TRBJ1-2, with 10 bases matching TRBD1. V dropped 6 bases and J dropped 2; count of bases not matched to a gene: 3. Germline V gene sequence: CDR1 MNHEY, CDR2 SVGAGI. This CDR3 is 14 amino acids long. CDR3 in DNA: TGTGCCAGCAGGACAGGGGGCGCAAACTATGGCTACACCTTC. This codes for CASRTGGANYGYTF.

V is TRBV21-1 and J is TRBJ1-1; TRBD1, the table's D call, was not compared with the DNA. TRBV21-1 is assigned pseudogene status. The CDR3 is 20 amino acids. CDR3 sequence: CASSNPGQGRTGGRTTEAFF. The CDR3 nucleotides read TGTGCCAGCAGCAACCCGGGACAGGGTCGGACAGGGGGGCGAACCACTGAAGCTTTCTTT.

The chain uses TRBV7-2 and TRBJ2-1, with a possible D match to TRBD2 (5 bases). CDR3 size: 12 residues. Trimming stripped 5 bases from V and 7 bases from J, with 9 bases between. CDR1 and CDR2 from the germline V gene are SGHTA and FQGNSA. CDR3 residues: CASSGDYNEQFF. The CDR3 region has the DNA TGTGCCAGCAGCGGTGACTATAATGAGCAGTTCTTC.

The chain links TRBV2 to TRBJ1-4; 7 nucleotides match TRBD1. Germline CDR1 and CDR2: SNHLY and FYNNEI. This CDR3 contains 14 residues. V trimming: 5 bases; J trimming: 8 bases; junction bases outside the gene matches: 8. The CDR3 nucleotides are TGTGCCAGCAGTTCCGGGACAGCGGGCGAAAAACTGTTTTTT. This translates into CASSSGTAGEKLFF.